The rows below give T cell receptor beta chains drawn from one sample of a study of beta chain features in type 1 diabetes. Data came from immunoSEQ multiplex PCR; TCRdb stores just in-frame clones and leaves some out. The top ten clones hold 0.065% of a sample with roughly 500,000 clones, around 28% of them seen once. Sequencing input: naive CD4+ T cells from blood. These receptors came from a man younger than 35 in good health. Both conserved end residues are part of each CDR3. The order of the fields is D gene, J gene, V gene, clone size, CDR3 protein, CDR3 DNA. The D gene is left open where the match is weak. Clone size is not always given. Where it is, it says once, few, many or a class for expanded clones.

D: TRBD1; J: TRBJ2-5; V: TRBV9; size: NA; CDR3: CASSEPGTGAAQYF; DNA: TGTGCCAGCAGCGAACCCGGGACAGGGGCTGCCCAGTACTTC
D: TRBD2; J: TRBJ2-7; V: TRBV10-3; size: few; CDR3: CAISPAGVSIYEQYF; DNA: TGTGCCATCAGTCCAGCGGGAGTATCAATCTACGAGCAGTACTTC
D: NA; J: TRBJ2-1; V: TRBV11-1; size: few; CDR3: CASSRAGQYYNEQFF; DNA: TGTGCCAGCAGCCGGGCCGGGCAGTACTACAATGAGCAGTTCTTC
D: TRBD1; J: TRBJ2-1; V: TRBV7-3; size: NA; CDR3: CASSSPFGQGEYNEQFF; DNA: TGTGCCAGCAGCTCCCCATTCGGACAGGGGGAGTATAATGAGCAGTTCTTC
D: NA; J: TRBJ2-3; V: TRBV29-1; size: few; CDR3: CSVDKILVPDTQYF; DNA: TGCAGCGTTGATAAAATCCTAGTCCCAGATACGCAGTATTTT
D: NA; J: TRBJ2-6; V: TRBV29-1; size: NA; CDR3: CSVDPGANVLTF; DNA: TGCAGCGTTGATCCCGGGGCCAACGTCCTGACTTTC
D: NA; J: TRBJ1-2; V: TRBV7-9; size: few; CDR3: CASSLVGNYGYTF; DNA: TGTGCCAGCAGCTTAGTAGGGAACTATGGCTACACCTTC
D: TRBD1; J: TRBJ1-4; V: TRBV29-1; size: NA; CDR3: CSVATGTGGEKLFF; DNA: TGCAGCGTGGCGACCGGGACAGGGGGCGAAAAACTGTTTTTT
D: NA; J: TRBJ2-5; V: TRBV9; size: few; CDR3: CASSLGVAEGGQETQYF; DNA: TGTGCCAGCAGCCTTGGAGTAGCGGAGGGAGGTCAAGAGACCCAGTACTTC
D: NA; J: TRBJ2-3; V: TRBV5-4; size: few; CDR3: CASSSPRNTQYF; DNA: TGTGCCAGCAGCTCTCCCCGGAATACGCAGTATTTT
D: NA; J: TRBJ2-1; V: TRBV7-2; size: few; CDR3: CASTSRGASATYNEQFF; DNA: TGTGCCAGCACCTCGAGGGGGGCTAGCGCCACCTACAATGAGCAGTTCTTC
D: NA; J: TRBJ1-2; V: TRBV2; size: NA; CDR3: CASSEGGHGYGYTF; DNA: TGTGCCAGCAGTGAAGGTGGTCATGGCTATGGCTACACCTTC
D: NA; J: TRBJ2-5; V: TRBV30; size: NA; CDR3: CAWSQSNGETQYF; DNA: TGTGCCTGGAGTCAATCCAACGGGGAGACCCAGTACTTC
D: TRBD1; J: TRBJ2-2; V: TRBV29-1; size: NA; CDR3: CSAQTDRVTGELFF; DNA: TGCAGCGCGCAAACGGACAGGGTCACCGGGGAGCTGTTTTTT
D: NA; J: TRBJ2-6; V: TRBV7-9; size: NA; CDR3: CASILLSAGANVLTF; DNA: TGTGCCAGCATCCTCTTAAGTGCTGGGGCCAACGTCCTGACTTTC
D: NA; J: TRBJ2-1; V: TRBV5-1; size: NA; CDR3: CASSLQGAGHNEQFF; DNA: TGCGCCAGCAGCTTACAGGGAGCCGGACACAATGAGCAGTTCTTC
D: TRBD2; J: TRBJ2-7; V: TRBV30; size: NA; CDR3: CAWLAGGSSYEQYF; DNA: TGTGCCTGGCTAGCGGGAGGGAGCTCCTACGAGCAGTACTTC
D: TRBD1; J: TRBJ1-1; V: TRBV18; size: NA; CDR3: CASSPSTGGLEAFF; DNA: TGTGCCAGCTCACCATCGACAGGGGGACTTGAAGCTTTCTTT
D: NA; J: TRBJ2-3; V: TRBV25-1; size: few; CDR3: CASSDSSYTDTQYF; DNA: TGTGCCAGCAGTGATAGCTCTTACACAGATACGCAGTATTTT
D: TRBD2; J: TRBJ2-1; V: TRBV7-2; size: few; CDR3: CASSLASLAGYTEQFF; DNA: TGTGCCAGCAGCTTAGCTAGCCTAGCGGGGTATACTGAGCAGTTCTTC